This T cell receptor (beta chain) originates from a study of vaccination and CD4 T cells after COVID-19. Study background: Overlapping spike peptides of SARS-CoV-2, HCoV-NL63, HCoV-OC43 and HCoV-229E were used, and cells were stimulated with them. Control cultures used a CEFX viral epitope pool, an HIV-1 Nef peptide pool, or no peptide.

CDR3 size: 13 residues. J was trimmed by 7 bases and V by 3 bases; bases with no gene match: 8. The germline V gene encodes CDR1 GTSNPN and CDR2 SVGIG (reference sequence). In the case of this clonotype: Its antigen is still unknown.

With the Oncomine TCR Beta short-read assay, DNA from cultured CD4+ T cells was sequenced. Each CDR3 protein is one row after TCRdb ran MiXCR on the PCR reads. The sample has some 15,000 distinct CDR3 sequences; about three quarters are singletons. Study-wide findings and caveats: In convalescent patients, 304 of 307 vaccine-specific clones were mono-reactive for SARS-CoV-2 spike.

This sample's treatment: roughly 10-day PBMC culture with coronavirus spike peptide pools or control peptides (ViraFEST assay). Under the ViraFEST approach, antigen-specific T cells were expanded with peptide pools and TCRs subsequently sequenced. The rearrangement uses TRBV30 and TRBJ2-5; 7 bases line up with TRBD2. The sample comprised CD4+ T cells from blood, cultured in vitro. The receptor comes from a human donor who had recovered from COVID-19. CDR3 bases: TGTGCCTGGAGAAGCGGGGCCGGGGGGACCCAGTACTTC. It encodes CAWRSGAGGTQYF.